Given below is one T cell receptor (beta chain) in context. In the source study's methods: Estimates of nucleated cell counts were drawn from the amplification of reference gene primers. The data were produced by immunoSEQ multiplex PCR, yet TCRdb's version contains in-frame clones alone and is incomplete. That table supplies the V and J calls and clone size; D and trimming were determined from the DNA. The profile shows over 200,000 clones, approximately 87% of them singletons. This record comes from a study of blood T cell repertoires in COVID-19. Study in general: There were acute and convalescent COVID-19 samples, and they came from the United States, Italy and Spain. Sources were T cells, B-cell-depleted T cells, or PBMCs; the material itself was cDNA or gDNA.

CDR3 length: 17 residues. V shed 1 base and J 2 bases; nucleotides not matched to a gene: 11. The germline V gene encodes CDR1 LNHNV and CDR2 YYDKDF (reference sequence). This chain uses TRBV15 with TRBJ2-7; 7 bases match TRBD2. The sequenced material came from peripheral blood. This clonotype was sampled from a man in his 60s who had recovered from COVID-19. The CDR3 protein is CATSRVVGAGDAYEQYF. The DNA of the CDR3 is TGTGCCACCAGCAGAGTAGTAGGGGCGGGAGACGCCTACGAGCAGTACTTC. The full variable domain, in which reference TRBV15 and TRBJ2-7 provide the parts outside the CDR3, is DAMVIQNPRYQVTQFGKPVTLSCSQTLNHNVMYWYQQKSSQAPKLLFHYYDKDFNNEADTPDNFQSRRPNTSFCFLDIRSPGLGDTAMYLCATSRVVGAGDAYEQYFGPGTRLTVT.